The clone carrying this T cell receptor beta chain showed up many times. No antigen is known for it. One junction end disagrees with the germline gene, perhaps due to a read error. The sample originates from a study of Graves' ophthalmopathy and Graves' hyperthyroidism. Study-wide points: Thyroid clonotypes that were expanded above 0.001 frequency mostly also appeared in blood.

Transcripts of RNA were the source for amplifying TCR beta CDR3 regions. HTBI primers were employed in first-round RT-PCR, then a second-round multiplex PCR followed. TCRdb reprocessed the multiplex PCR reads via MiXCR and lists one record per CDR3 protein. This table has some 250,000 distinct CDR3 sequences, approximately 42% appearing once. The CDR3 covers 11 residues. In germline, CDR1 is SGHRS, CDR2 YFSETQ. The authors isolated PBMCs from about 10 ml of fresh peripheral blood. Input material: peripheral blood. The TCR was taken from an adult man with Graves' ophthalmopathy. The chain is built from TRBV5-1 and TRBJ1-2, with TRBD1 as a possible D gene (6 bases). CDR3 sequence: CASSLEGGYTF. The CDR3 bases are TGTGCCAGCAGCTTAGAAGGGGGGTACACCTTC.